A selection of T cell receptor beta chains follows, all from one sample in a study of cytomegalovirus exposure and HLA in healthy donors. Method: immunoSEQ multiplex PCR; TCRdb's copy keeps in-frame clones and lacks some. The sample gives under 150,000 clones, roughly 80% of which show up once; 4.9% is in the top ten. Sequencing was done on a sample of PBMCs. The receptors stem from a woman aged 45-59 years in good health and CMV-seronegative. The CDR3 runs from the conserved cysteine through the conserved F or W. D genes are given only for firm matches. Clone size is shown for a subset of rows, as once, few, many or a class of expanded clone.

CDR3 DNA: TGTGCCTGGAGGTCGGACAGGGAAAATTCACCCCTCCACTTT; CDR3 protein: CAWRSDRENSPLHF; D gene: TRBD1; J gene: TRBJ1-6; clone size: .; V gene: TRBV30
CDR3 DNA: TGTGCCAGCAGCCCGCAACCGGGACAGCTGAACACTGAAGCTTTCTTT; CDR3 protein: CASSPQPGQLNTEAFF; D gene: TRBD1; J gene: TRBJ1-1; clone size: .; V gene: TRBV7-8
CDR3 DNA: TGTGCCAGCAGCTTGGTCCTCTACAATGAGCAGTTCTTC; CDR3 protein: CASSLVLYNEQFF; D gene: .; J gene: TRBJ2-1; clone size: .; V gene: TRBV5-4
CDR3 DNA: TGTGCCAGCAGTGAAATGTCAGGGATCGAGACCCAGTACTTC; CDR3 protein: CASSEMSGIETQYF; D gene: .; J gene: TRBJ2-5; clone size: .; V gene: TRBV25-1
CDR3 DNA: TGTGCCAGTAGTAGAGGGACAGGGGGGAGGAATCAGCCCCAGCATTTT; CDR3 protein: CASSRGTGGRNQPQHF; D gene: TRBD1; J gene: TRBJ1-5; clone size: .; V gene: TRBV19
CDR3 DNA: TGTGCCAGTAACTATGGGGACAGGGGAGCTAATGAAAAACTGTTTTTT; CDR3 protein: CASNYGDRGANEKLFF; D gene: TRBD1; J gene: TRBJ1-4; clone size: .; V gene: TRBV19
CDR3 DNA: TGTGCCAGCAGCTCCGGACAGGGCCAAGAGACCCAGTACTTC; CDR3 protein: CASSSGQGQETQYF; D gene: TRBD1; J gene: TRBJ2-5; clone size: .; V gene: TRBV7-9
CDR3 DNA: TGCGCCAGCAGCTTGGGGGGAAGGACTAGCTCCTACAATGAGCAGTTCTTC; CDR3 protein: CASSLGGRTSSYNEQFF; D gene: TRBD2; J gene: TRBJ2-1; clone size: .; V gene: TRBV5-1
CDR3 DNA: TGTGCCAGCAGCTTAACCGTCAGGGCATCTGGGGCCAACGTCCTGACTTTC; CDR3 protein: CASSLTVRASGANVLTF; D gene: .; J gene: TRBJ2-6; clone size: .; V gene: TRBV7-3
CDR3 DNA: TGTGCCAGCAGCCAGGATCAGGATTACACTGAAGCTTTCTTT; CDR3 protein: CASSQDQDYTEAFF; D gene: .; J gene: TRBJ1-1; clone size: few; V gene: TRBV4-1
CDR3 DNA: TGTGCCAGCAGCTTCGGGGGGAGCGAGCAGTACTTC; CDR3 protein: CASSFGGSEQYF; D gene: TRBD2; J gene: TRBJ2-7; clone size: once; V gene: TRBV11-2
CDR3 DNA: TGTGCCAGCAGTGATCGAATAAGGGGTGCCGGGGAGCTGTTTTTT; CDR3 protein: CASSDRIRGAGELFF; D gene: .; J gene: TRBJ2-2; clone size: .; V gene: TRBV6-1
CDR3 DNA: TGTGCCAGCAGCTTAGAAGGGCGGGGGGGCGTAGATACGCAGTATTTT; CDR3 protein: CASSLEGRGGVDTQYF; D gene: TRBD2; J gene: TRBJ2-3; clone size: once; V gene: TRBV7-2
CDR3 DNA: TGTGCCAGCAGTCCTGATGGGACAGGGAGGGTCAACTACACCTTC; CDR3 protein: CASSPDGTGRVNYTF; D gene: TRBD1; J gene: TRBJ1-2; clone size: .; V gene: TRBV6-5
CDR3 DNA: TGTGCCATCAGTGAGTCGGCGGGGCAGAGCTATGGCTACACCTTC; CDR3 protein: CAISESAGQSYGYTF; D gene: .; J gene: TRBJ1-2; clone size: .; V gene: TRBV10-3
CDR3 DNA: TGTGCCAGCAGGGGAGGACAGGGCCATGGCTACACCTTC; CDR3 protein: CASRGGQGHGYTF; D gene: TRBD1; J gene: TRBJ1-2; clone size: .; V gene: TRBV28
CDR3 DNA: TGCGCCAGCGGGCAGGGTCGACATGATGGTGGCTACACCTTC; CDR3 protein: CASGQGRHDGGYTF; D gene: .; J gene: TRBJ1-2; clone size: .; V gene: TRBV4-3
CDR3 DNA: TGTGCCAGCAGGTTGACAGGTCCTACCTACGAGCAGTACTTC; CDR3 protein: CASRLTGPTYEQYF; D gene: .; J gene: TRBJ2-7; clone size: .; V gene: TRBV27
CDR3 DNA: TGTGCCAGCAGCTTGGATCGGGTTACTGAAGCTTTCTTT; CDR3 protein: CASSLDRVTEAFF; D gene: .; J gene: TRBJ1-1; clone size: .; V gene: TRBV5-4
CDR3 DNA: TGTGCCAGCAGCGAGAGGGTGGAGAGCAATCAGCCCCAGCATTTT; CDR3 protein: CASSERVESNQPQHF; D gene: .; J gene: TRBJ1-5; clone size: .; V gene: TRBV2
CDR3 DNA: TGTGCCAGCAGTTCAGACACCGGCGACACCGGGGAGCTGTTTTTT; CDR3 protein: CASSSDTGDTGELFF; D gene: .; J gene: TRBJ2-2; clone size: .; V gene: TRBV28
CDR3 DNA: TGTGCCAGCAGTCCTTCGACAGGGGGCAATCAGCCCCAGCATTTT; CDR3 protein: CASSPSTGGNQPQHF; D gene: TRBD1; J gene: TRBJ1-5; clone size: .; V gene: TRBV6-5
CDR3 DNA: TGTGCCAGCAGCCAAGATGGGGGGACTGAAGCTTTCTTT; CDR3 protein: CASSQDGGTEAFF; D gene: .; J gene: TRBJ1-1; clone size: .; V gene: TRBV4-2
CDR3 DNA: TGTGCCAGCAGACGGACAGGGGGCTACTATGGCTACACCTTC; CDR3 protein: CASRRTGGYYGYTF; D gene: TRBD1; J gene: TRBJ1-2; clone size: .; V gene: TRBV27
CDR3 DNA: TGTGCCAGCAGTTTGGCGCGGAGGAACACTGAAGCTTTCTTT; CDR3 protein: CASSLARRNTEAFF; D gene: .; J gene: TRBJ1-1; clone size: few; V gene: TRBV27
CDR3 DNA: TGTGCCAGCTCACCTTATGGAGGACAGGGAGGGTACCAAGAGACCCAGTACTTC; CDR3 protein: CASSPYGGQGGYQETQYF; D gene: .; J gene: TRBJ2-5; clone size: .; V gene: TRBV18
CDR3 DNA: TGTGCCAGTAGTGCCTCGACAGGGAACTATGGCTACACCTTC; CDR3 protein: CASSASTGNYGYTF; D gene: TRBD1; J gene: TRBJ1-2; clone size: .; V gene: TRBV19
CDR3 DNA: TGTGCCTGGAGTGCGCCCGAGGGCGGGACTTATGGCTACACCTTC; CDR3 protein: CAWSAPEGGTYGYTF; D gene: .; J gene: TRBJ1-2; clone size: once; V gene: TRBV30
CDR3 DNA: TGTGCCAGCACGGGGAACACCGGGGAGCTGTTTTTT; CDR3 protein: CASTGNTGELFF; D gene: .; J gene: TRBJ2-2; clone size: .; V gene: TRBV6-5
CDR3 DNA: TGTGCCAGCAGTTACTCTGGGCGGGGGGGCACCGGGGAGCTGTTTTTT; CDR3 protein: CASSYSGRGGTGELFF; D gene: TRBD2; J gene: TRBJ2-2; clone size: once; V gene: TRBV6-5
CDR3 DNA: TGTGCCAGCAGTTTGGGGGCCGAACGTTATGGCTACACCTTC; CDR3 protein: CASSLGAERYGYTF; D gene: .; J gene: TRBJ1-2; clone size: .; V gene: TRBV28
CDR3 DNA: TGTGCCAGCAGCCCCGCGGGGGTGAACACTGAAGCTTTCTTT; CDR3 protein: CASSPAGVNTEAFF; D gene: .; J gene: TRBJ1-1; clone size: .; V gene: TRBV9
CDR3 DNA: TGTGCCAGCAGCCAAACAGGTTACGAGCAGTACTTC; CDR3 protein: CASSQTGYEQYF; D gene: .; J gene: TRBJ2-7; clone size: .; V gene: TRBV7-9
CDR3 DNA: TGTGCCAGCAGTTTAGACGGGACCTACGAGCAGTACTTC; CDR3 protein: CASSLDGTYEQYF; D gene: .; J gene: TRBJ2-7; clone size: .; V gene: TRBV27
CDR3 DNA: TGTGCCAGCAGCTCTCCGACAGGGACCTATGGCTACACCTTC; CDR3 protein: CASSSPTGTYGYTF; D gene: TRBD1; J gene: TRBJ1-2; clone size: .; V gene: TRBV4-2
CDR3 DNA: TGTGCCACCAGCAAAGAAAGACAGGGGGCGGGGGAGACCCAGTACTTC; CDR3 protein: CATSKERQGAGETQYF; D gene: TRBD1; J gene: TRBJ2-5; clone size: .; V gene: TRBV15
CDR3 DNA: TGTGCCAGCAGTTTATTTCAGGGTATATTCTACAATGAGCAGTTCTTC; CDR3 protein: CASSLFQGIFYNEQFF; D gene: .; J gene: TRBJ2-1; clone size: .; V gene: TRBV28
CDR3 DNA: TGTGCCAGCAGCCGACGACAGGCGTCCACAGATACGCAGTATTTT; CDR3 protein: CASSRRQASTDTQYF; D gene: .; J gene: TRBJ2-3; clone size: .; V gene: TRBV13
CDR3 DNA: TGCGCCAGCAGCTTTGGAGGTGGTGGAAACACCATATATTTT; CDR3 protein: CASSFGGGGNTIYF; D gene: .; J gene: TRBJ1-3; clone size: .; V gene: TRBV5-1
CDR3 DNA: TGTGCCAGCAGCCGGTCGGAGACAGATACGCAGTATTTT; CDR3 protein: CASSRSETDTQYF; D gene: .; J gene: TRBJ2-3; clone size: .; V gene: TRBV11-2
CDR3 DNA: TGTGCTAGCAGCTATGGATCCGGCGGGGGGGCCGGCAATGAGCAGTTCTTC; CDR3 protein: CASSYGSGGGAGNEQFF; D gene: TRBD2; J gene: TRBJ2-1; clone size: once; V gene: TRBV7-7
CDR3 DNA: TGCGCCAGCAGCTTGGGTGCGGGGGGGCCCTACGAGCAGTACTTC; CDR3 protein: CASSLGAGGPYEQYF; D gene: TRBD2; J gene: TRBJ2-7; clone size: .; V gene: TRBV5-1
CDR3 DNA: TGTGCCAGCAGCCAAGATGAGTTGTGGGCGGGCTATGGCTACACCTTC; CDR3 protein: CASSQDELWAGYGYTF; D gene: .; J gene: TRBJ1-2; clone size: .; V gene: TRBV14
CDR3 DNA: TGTGCCAGTAGTGCGACAGAAAATTCACCCCTCCACTTT; CDR3 protein: CASSATENSPLHF; D gene: .; J gene: TRBJ1-6; clone size: .; V gene: TRBV19
CDR3 DNA: TGCAGTGCTAGATCGGTTACTGAAGCTTTCTTT; CDR3 protein: CSARSVTEAFF; D gene: .; J gene: TRBJ1-1; clone size: .; V gene: TRBV20-1
CDR3 DNA: TGTGCCTGGACCCCCGCAGGGGTTGGTGGCTACACCTTC; CDR3 protein: CAWTPAGVGGYTF; D gene: .; J gene: TRBJ1-2; clone size: .; V gene: TRBV30
CDR3 DNA: TGTGCCAGCAGCCACGGACAGGACTACACCTTC; CDR3 protein: CASSHGQDYTF; D gene: TRBD1; J gene: TRBJ1-2; clone size: .; V gene: TRBV7-8
CDR3 DNA: TGTGCTAGTGGTTTGGTATCCTCCCGCGGCTCTGGGGCCAACGTCCTGACTTTC; CDR3 protein: CASGLVSSRGSGANVLTF; D gene: .; J gene: TRBJ2-6; clone size: .; V gene: TRBV12-5
CDR3 DNA: TGTGCCAGCAGCTTCGGTGCTACGAACACTGAAGCTTTCTTT; CDR3 protein: CASSFGATNTEAFF; D gene: .; J gene: TRBJ1-1; clone size: .; V gene: TRBV11-1
CDR3 DNA: TGTGCCTGGAGCGTTGGACAGGGGTCCACTGAAGCTTTCTTT; CDR3 protein: CAWSVGQGSTEAFF; D gene: TRBD1; J gene: TRBJ1-1; clone size: .; V gene: TRBV30
CDR3 DNA: TGTGCCAGTAGTATCGCCGGGGTTACAGATACGCAGTATTTT; CDR3 protein: CASSIAGVTDTQYF; D gene: .; J gene: TRBJ2-3; clone size: .; V gene: TRBV19
CDR3 DNA: TGCAGCGTGGGGGTTGGGACAGGGTCTACTGAGCAGTTCTTC; CDR3 protein: CSVGVGTGSTEQFF; D gene: TRBD1; J gene: TRBJ2-1; clone size: .; V gene: TRBV29-1
CDR3 DNA: TGTGCCAGCAGCGCCCCAGAGGCAAACACTGAAGCTTTCTTT; CDR3 protein: CASSAPEANTEAFF; D gene: .; J gene: TRBJ1-1; clone size: .; V gene: TRBV9
CDR3 DNA: TGTGCCAGCATCTTCCAGGGGGCGAACACCGGGGAGCTGTTTTTT; CDR3 protein: CASIFQGANTGELFF; D gene: TRBD1; J gene: TRBJ2-2; clone size: .; V gene: TRBV5-6
CDR3 DNA: TGTGCCAGCAGCCCGGGGGTCTCTGGAAACACCATATATTTT; CDR3 protein: CASSPGVSGNTIYF; D gene: .; J gene: TRBJ1-3; clone size: .; V gene: TRBV7-2